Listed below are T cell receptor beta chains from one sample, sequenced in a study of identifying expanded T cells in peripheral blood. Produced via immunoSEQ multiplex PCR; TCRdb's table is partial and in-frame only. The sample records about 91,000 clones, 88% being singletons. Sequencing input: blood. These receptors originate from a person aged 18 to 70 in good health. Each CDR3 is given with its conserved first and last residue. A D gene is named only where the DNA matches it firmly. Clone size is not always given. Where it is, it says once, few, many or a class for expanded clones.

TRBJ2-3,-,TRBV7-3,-,TGTGCCAGCAGCCATTCCAGCACAGATACGCAGTATTTT,CASSHSSTDTQYF
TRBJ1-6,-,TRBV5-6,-,TGTGCCAGCAGCTTGGTTGTGGCGTTGAGCTCCTATAATTCACCCCTCCACTTT,CASSLVVALSSYNSPLHF
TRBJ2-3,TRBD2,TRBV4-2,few,TGTGCCAGCAGCCCCGGGGGGGGTTCGGGCACAGATACGCAGTATTTT,CASSPGGGSGTDTQYF
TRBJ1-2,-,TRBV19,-,TGTGCCAGTAGTCCGGGGGCTGGGGGCTACACCTTC,CASSPGAGGYTF
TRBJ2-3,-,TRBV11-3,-,TGTGCCAGCAGCCTAGGACGGACCCTCACAGATACGCAGTATTTT,CASSLGRTLTDTQYF
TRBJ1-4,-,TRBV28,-,TGTGCCAGCAGTTTCCCTGACTTGGACAGTCCTAATGAAAAACTGTTTTTT,CASSFPDLDSPNEKLFF
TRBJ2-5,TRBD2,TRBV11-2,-,TGTGCCAGCAGCTTAGTGGCGTCTAGCGGAGGTGCTGAGACCCAGTACTTC,CASSLVASSGGAETQYF
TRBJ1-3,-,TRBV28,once,TGTGCCAGCAGTCGTACTGACAGGCCTCCGAGGGACACCATATATTTT,CASSRTDRPPRDTIYF
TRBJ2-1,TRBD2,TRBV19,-,TGTGCCAGTACCCAACTCCGGGGGGGCCTCAACAATGAGCAGTTCTTC,CASTQLRGGLNNEQFF
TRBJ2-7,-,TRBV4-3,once,TGCGCCAGCAGTCCCGCCCGGGGTGGCGAGCAGTACTTC,CASSPARGGEQYF
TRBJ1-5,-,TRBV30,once,TGTGCCTGGAGTGAGGGGGTTAGCAATCAGCCCCAGCATTTT,CAWSEGVSNQPQHF
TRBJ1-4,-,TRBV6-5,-,TGTGCCAGCAGTCGACTAAGTAGAGCTAATGAAAAACTGTTTTTT,CASSRLSRANEKLFF
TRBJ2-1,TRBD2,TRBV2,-,TGTGCCAGCGGGGGACTAGCGGGGACTGAGCAGTTCTTC,CASGGLAGTEQFF
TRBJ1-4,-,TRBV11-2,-,TGTGCCAGCAGCCTTCTGGTGGTCGGCAATGAAAAACTGTTTTTT,CASSLLVVGNEKLFF
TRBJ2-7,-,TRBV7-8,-,TGTGCCAGCAGCCGAAGGGACGAGCAGTACTTC,CASSRRDEQYF
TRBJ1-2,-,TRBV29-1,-,TGCAGCGCCAAGGGGGGAGATGGCTACACCTTC,CSAKGGDGYTF
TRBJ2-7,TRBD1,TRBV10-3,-,TGTGCCATCAGTGCCGGACAGGGTACCTACGAGCAGTACTTC,CAISAGQGTYEQYF
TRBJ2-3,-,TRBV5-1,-,TGCGCCAGCAGCTCCCCACCCCATACAGGTACTAGCACAGATACGCAGTATTTT,CASSSPPHTGTSTDTQYF
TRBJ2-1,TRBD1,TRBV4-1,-,TGCGCCAGCAGCCAAGGACGGGACAGGGCTAGTGAGCAGTTCTTC,CASSQGRDRASEQFF
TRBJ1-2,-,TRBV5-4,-,TGTGCCAGCAGCTTGGCGTCGGGACAATTGAATGGCTACACCTTC,CASSLASGQLNGYTF
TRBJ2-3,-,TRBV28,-,TGTGCCAGCAAGGAGACGAGCGCAACAGTCACAGATACGCAGTATTTT,CASKETSATVTDTQYF
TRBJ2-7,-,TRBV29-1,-,TGCAGCGTTACCCGGGACATGGCCTCCTACGAGCAGTACTTC,CSVTRDMASYEQYF
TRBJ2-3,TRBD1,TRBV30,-,TGTGCCTGGAGAAGAGGGGGCACCAACACAGATACGCAGTATTTT,CAWRRGGTNTDTQYF
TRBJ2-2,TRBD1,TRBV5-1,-,TGCGCCAGCAGCTTGATGGGGACAGGGTTCGCCGGGGAGCTGTTTTTT,CASSLMGTGFAGELFF
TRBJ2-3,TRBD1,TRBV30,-,TGTGCCTGGAGTTTTCGGACAGGGGGCCCCACAGATACGCAGTATTTT,CAWSFRTGGPTDTQYF
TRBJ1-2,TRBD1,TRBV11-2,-,TGTGCCAGCAGCTTATTGGGGCAGGGGGGCGCCTATGGCTACACCTTC,CASSLLGQGGAYGYTF
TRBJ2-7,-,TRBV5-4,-,TGTGCCAGCAGCTTGGGAAGGTCCTACGAGCAGTACTTC,CASSLGRSYEQYF
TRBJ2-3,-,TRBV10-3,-,TGTGCCATCAGTCGGACGGATAGCACAGATACGCAGTATTTT,CAISRTDSTDTQYF
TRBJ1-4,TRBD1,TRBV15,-,TGTGCCACCAGCAGAGATACGACAGGGGGCGAAAAACTGTTTTTT,CATSRDTTGGEKLFF
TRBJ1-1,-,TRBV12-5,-,TGTGCTAGTGTCCTTGGGGGGAACACTGAAGCTTTCTTT,CASVLGGNTEAFF
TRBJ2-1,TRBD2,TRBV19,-,TGTGCCAGTAATGAGAGGACTAGCGGGGGCGATGAGCAGTTCTTC,CASNERTSGGDEQFF
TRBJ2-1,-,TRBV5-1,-,TGCGCCAGCAGTTGGACACTCGCCTCCTACAATGAGCAGTTCTTC,CASSWTLASYNEQFF
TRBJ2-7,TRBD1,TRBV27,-,TGTGCCAGCAGTTTAGGGACAGGGGGTGGCTACGAGCAGTACTTC,CASSLGTGGGYEQYF
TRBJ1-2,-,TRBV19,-,TGTGCCAGTAGTATAGCCTCGACAGGAGACTATGGCTACACCTTC,CASSIASTGDYGYTF
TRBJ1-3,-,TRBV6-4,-,TGTGCCAGCAGCCCCACGGACACCTCTGGAAACACCATATATTTT,CASSPTDTSGNTIYF
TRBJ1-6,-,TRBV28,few,TGTGCCAGCAGTTTAGGGCCTAACAATTCACCCCTCCACTTT,CASSLGPNNSPLHF
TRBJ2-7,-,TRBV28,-,TGTGCCAGCAGTTTAGGCAGGCCACCCTACGAGCAGTACTTC,CASSLGRPPYEQYF
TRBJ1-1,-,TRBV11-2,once,TGTGCCAGCAGCTTAGAGTTGAACACTGAAGCTTTCTTT,CASSLELNTEAFF
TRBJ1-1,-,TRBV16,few,TGTGCCAGCAGCCGGGTTCCGGGTGGGAACACTGAAGCTTTCTTT,CASSRVPGGNTEAFF
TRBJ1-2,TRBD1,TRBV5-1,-,TGCGCCAGCAGCCTTGGACAGGGCCTCGGGGGCTACACCTTC,CASSLGQGLGGYTF
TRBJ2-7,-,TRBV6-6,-,TGTGCCAGCAGTGCCGCTTCCTACGAGCAGTACTTC,CASSAASYEQYF
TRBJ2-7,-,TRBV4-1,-,TGCGCCAGCAGCCAAGACCAGCAGTACCCGGGCGAGCAGTACTTC,CASSQDQQYPGEQYF
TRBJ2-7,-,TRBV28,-,TGTGCCAGCCCTAGGGGGGGCTACGAGCAGTACTTC,CASPRGGYEQYF
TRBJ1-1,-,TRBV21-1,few,TGTGCCAGCAGCAAAGCGAGGACGGGGAACACTGAAGCTTTCTTT,CASSKARTGNTEAFF